Sequencing of this T cell receptor beta chain was carried out in a study of OX40 agonist ivuxolimab in advanced cancers. CDR1 and CDR2 (germline): SGHVS, FNYEAQ. The junction had 5 bases not matched to a gene; V was cut back by 1 base and J by 0 bases. The CDR3 runs 17 residues. TCRdb's table, derived via immunoSEQ multiplex PCR, lists solely in-frame clones and lacks some. The profile covers roughly 34,000 clones, with 70% to 85% appearing a single time and approximately 11% taken by the ten largest. The input for sequencing was CD4+ or CD8+ T cells sorted from blood, taken in a trial of the OX40 agonist ivuxolimab. This TCR came from an adult with an advanced solid tumor such as melanoma, head and neck, liver or kidney cancer. The genes are TRBV7-6 and TRBJ2-1, with 8 bases fitting TRBD2. The CDR3 reads CASSLDIAGTSYNEQFF. DNA for the CDR3: TGTGCCAGCAGCTTAGATATAGCGGGGACCTCCTACAATGAGCAGTTCTTC.